These T cell receptor beta chains were read from a single sample in a study of TIL therapy for anti-PD-1-resistant metastatic lung cancer. The table came from immunoSEQ multiplex PCR; TCRdb's copy has only in-frame clones and leaves some out. The table records 50,000 or so clones, less than 75% of them present only once. The sequenced sample was tumor tissue, obtained at baseline. All receptors come from a person between 25 and 79 years old with non-small cell lung cancer. Each CDR3 is given with its conserved first and last residue. The D gene is left open where the match is weak. A row's size may be missing; if present it is once, few, many or a size class.

clone_size: NA
v_call: TRBV6-5
cdr3_length: 14
j_call: TRBJ2-7
d_call: NA
cdr3_aa: CASSPRLGGYEQYF
cdr3_nt: TGTGCCAGCAGTCCCCGACTAGGGGGCTACGAGCAGTACTTC

clone_size: NA
v_call: TRBV28
cdr3_length: 15
j_call: TRBJ2-2
d_call: TRBD2
cdr3_aa: CASSLWHAGAGELFF
cdr3_nt: TGTGCCAGCAGTTTATGGCATGCGGGGGCCGGGGAGCTGTTTTTT

clone_size: NA
v_call: TRBV4-3
cdr3_length: 15
j_call: TRBJ1-4
d_call: NA
cdr3_aa: CASSQDLPPNEKLFF
cdr3_nt: TGCGCCAGCAGCCAAGATTTACCTCCAAATGAAAAACTGTTTTTT

clone_size: NA
v_call: TRBV7-2
cdr3_length: 12
j_call: TRBJ2-7
d_call: NA
cdr3_aa: CASSSAVVEQYF
cdr3_nt: TGTGCCAGCAGCTCCGCCGTGGTCGAGCAGTACTTC

clone_size: once
v_call: TRBV5-1
cdr3_length: 12
j_call: TRBJ2-7
d_call: NA
cdr3_aa: CASSNGLAEQYF
cdr3_nt: TGCGCCAGCAGCAATGGATTAGCCGAGCAGTACTTC

clone_size: NA
v_call: TRBV5-5
cdr3_length: 16
j_call: TRBJ1-1
d_call: TRBD1
cdr3_aa: CASSLAYRGMETEAFF
cdr3_nt: TGTGCCAGCAGCTTGGCTTACAGGGGAATGGAAACTGAAGCTTTCTTT

clone_size: few
v_call: TRBV7-2
cdr3_length: 14
j_call: TRBJ2-2
d_call: NA
cdr3_aa: CASSLAGSTGELFF
cdr3_nt: TGTGCCAGCAGCTTAGCAGGGAGTACCGGGGAGCTGTTTTTT

clone_size: few
v_call: TRBV19
cdr3_length: 14
j_call: TRBJ1-5
d_call: TRBD1
cdr3_aa: CASSPTGVNQPQHF
cdr3_nt: TGTGCCAGTAGCCCGACAGGGGTCAATCAGCCCCAGCATTTT

clone_size: once
v_call: TRBV9
cdr3_length: 14
j_call: TRBJ2-7
d_call: TRBD1
cdr3_aa: CASSEGQGSYEQYF
cdr3_nt: TGTGCCAGCAGCGAGGGACAGGGATCCTACGAGCAGTACTTC

clone_size: NA
v_call: TRBV2
cdr3_length: 14
j_call: TRBJ2-5
d_call: NA
cdr3_aa: CAGGWLAFQETQYF
cdr3_nt: TGTGCCGGAGGGTGGCTAGCGTTCCAAGAGACCCAGTACTTC